Shown below are 20 T cell receptor beta chains from a single sample sequenced in a study of tissue T cells after allogeneic stem cell transplantation. TCRdb keeps only in-frame clones here, not all; method: immunoSEQ multiplex PCR. The sample holds 7,800 or so clones, around a third seen once. The time point is: mouse harvest day 14 after allogeneic transplant. Tail vein injection delivered 10^7 T-cell-depleted bone marrow cells and 10^6 splenic CD5+ T cells. Sample: skin. Source of these receptors: a female BALB/c mouse given C57BL/6 T cells with graft-versus-host disease after an allogeneic hematopoietic cell transplant.

On this clone itself: All gene names here are mouse names. The CDR3 end is not reached by the read, which stops 1 residue before it; the germline J gene fills it in. The chain combines TRBV26 with TRBJ2-7; D not resolved. V gave up 3 bases and J gave up 0 bases, with 9 bases separating them. CDR3 size: 14 residues. Germline V gene lookup returns CDR1 KGHPV and CDR2 FQNQEV (reference sequence). The CDR3 here is CASSLYSSSYEQYF. The part of the CDR3 DNA that was read is TGTGCCAGCAGTCTTTACAGCAGCTCCTATGAACAGTAC.

Comment on this clone: These gene names are mouse names. The CDR3 end is not reached by the read, which stops 1 residue before it; the germline J gene fills it in. This chain joins TRBV26 and TRBJ1-3; no clear D gene. V was shortened by 2 bases and J by 0 bases, with 8 bases between the two germline ends. CDR1 and CDR2 from the germline V gene are KGHPV and FQNQEV (reference sequence). The CDR3 is 15 amino acids. CDR3 DNA, as far as it was read: TGTGCCAGCAGTCTGGCCGTTTCTTCTGGAAATACGCTCTAT. It encodes CASSLAVSSGNTLY. The whole CDR3 sequence is CASSLAVSSGNTLYF. Drawing the rest from reference TRBV26 and TRBJ1-3, the complete variable domain is NSKVIQTPRYLVKGQGQKAKMRCIPEKGHPVVFWYQQNKNNEFKFLINFQNQEVLQQIDMTEKRFSAECPSNSPCSLEIQSSEAGDSALYLCASSLAVSSGNTLYFGEGSRLIVV.

A note on this clone: Each gene name is a mouse one. With the read ending 1 residue before the CDR3 end, the germline J gene is used to fill in that end. Additional DNA sequences in this sample encode the identical CDR3. The chain recombines TRBV26 with TRBJ2-3, with 7 nucleotides matching TRBD2. Losses at the gene ends were 2 bases for V and 1 base for J; bases not matched to a gene: 0. This CDR3 region has 14 residues. Germline V gene lookup returns CDR1 KGHPV and CDR2 FQNQEV (reference sequence). CDR3 sequence: CASSLGGGAETLYF. CDR3 DNA (partial): TGTGCCAGCAGTCTGGGGGGGGGTGCAGAAACGCTGTAT.

This clone was seen more than once but under ten times. Genes and germline are mouse. Read sequence stops 1 residue before the CDR3 end, and the germline J gene provides the missing end. This specimen includes other DNA sequences encoding the same CDR3. The chain recombines TRBV26 with TRBJ1-1, with D possibly TRBD1 on 5 matching bases. Between the trimmed V and J ends, which lost 0 bases and 4 bases, there was a span of 6 bases. The germline gives CDR1 KGHPV, CDR2 FQNQEV (reference sequence). This CDR3 contains 13 residues. CDR3 in amino acids: CASSLSGGTEVFF. The sequenced CDR3 bases are TGTGCCAGCAGTCTGTCGGGGGGCACAGAAGTCTTC.

Details on this clone: Mouse names are used for the genes. Coverage ceases 1 residue before the CDR3 finishes, and the germline J gene fills in the end. The V call is TRBV4, the J call TRBJ2-1, with D perhaps TRBD2 (5 bases). Germline CDR1 reads LGHDT; CDR2 reads YNNKQL (reference sequence). This CDR3 contains 14 residues. Trimming removed 4 bases at V and 3 bases at J, with 10 bases between. CDR3 bases read: TGTGCCAGCAGCTTTGGGGTCTTCTATGCTGAGCAGTTC. Its protein is CASSFGVFYAEQF. The whole CDR3 protein reads CASSFGVFYAEQFF.

In regard to this clone: The genes are named according to mouse. The read finishes 1 residue shy of the CDR3 end, and the germline J gene is used to complete it. The V and J genes are TRBV31 and TRBJ1-3; the D is unclear. Between the trimmed V and J ends, which lost 2 bases and 0 bases, there was a span of 8 bases. In germline, CDR1 is GKSSPN, CDR2 SITVG. This CDR3 region has 14 residues. The CDR3 region is CAWSDHNSGNTLYF. CDR3 bases read: TGTGCCTGGAGTGACCACAATTCTGGAAATACGCTCTAT.

As to this clone: The genes are named according to mouse. The read ends 1 residue shy of where the CDR3 ends; the end is completed using the germline J gene. The chain links TRBV24 to TRBJ2-5; D unresolved. Looked up from germline, CDR1 is KGHTA and CDR2 is FRNEEI. Trimming removed 0 bases from V and 0 bases from J, with 7 bases in between. The CDR3 sequence is 15 residues long. CDR3 DNA (partial): TGTGCCAGCAGTCTGTATACAATTAACCAAGACACCCAGTAC. Amino acids: CASSLYTINQDTQY. In full, the CDR3 reads CASSLYTINQDTQYF.

This clone was detected a few times. Genes and germline come from the mouse. The read terminates 1 residue ahead of where the CDR3 ends, so the germline J gene completes it. This rearrangement joins TRBV26 to TRBJ2-5, with 9 bases lining up with TRBD1. Germline V gene lookup returns CDR1 KGHPV and CDR2 FQNQEV (reference sequence). Losses at the gene ends were 6 bases for V and 6 bases for J; bases not matched to a gene: 4. CDR3 length: 13 amino acids. Here the CDR3 reads CASSRGTGDTQYF. The CDR3 bases that were read are TGTGCCAGCAGCCGAGGGACAGGGGACACCCAGTAC.

Concerning this clone: The listed genes are named as in mouse. The read finishes 1 residue shy of the CDR3 end, and the germline J gene is used to complete it. V usage is TRBV26 and J usage is TRBJ2-3; no definite D call. Trimming removed 2 bases at V and 0 bases at J, with 6 bases between. Germline V lookup: CDR1 KGHPV, CDR2 FQNQEV (reference sequence). CDR3 size: 14 residues. The covered CDR3 bases are TGTGCCAGCAGTCTGATCAATAGTGCAGAAACGCTGTAT. This gives the protein CASSLINSAETLY. The entire CDR3 protein reads CASSLINSAETLYF.

Remarks on this clone: Genes and germline come from the mouse. Read coverage stops 1 residue before the CDR3 terminus; the germline J gene supplies the remainder. The rearrangement joins TRBV15 to TRBJ2-7, with 13 bases lining up with TRBD2. CDR3 length: 15 amino acids. J gave up 6 bases and V 1 base, and 3 bases lay outside the gene matches. Looked up from germline, CDR1 is SGHND and CDR2 is FRSKSL. The covered CDR3 bases are TGTGCCAGCAGTTTAGGTGGACTGGGGGGGCTTGAACAGTAC. Encoded protein: CASSLGGLGGLEQY. The whole CDR3 protein reads CASSLGGLGGLEQYF.

As for this clone: Genes and germline are mouse. The CDR3 protein is CASGVGGTGGYQDTQYF. The CDR3 DNA, read in part, is TGTGCCAGCGGTGTCGGAGGGACAGGGGGCTACCAAGACACCCAGTAC. This chain joins TRBV13-2 and TRBJ2-5, with 12 bases that match TRBD1. The read ends 1 residue shy of where the CDR3 ends; the end is completed using the germline J gene. The CDR3 sequence is 17 residues long. The germline V gene has CDR1 NNHNN and CDR2 SYGAGS (reference sequence). Trimming at V came to 3 bases and at J to 1 base, leaving 6 bases not matched to a gene.

This clone occurred a few times. These gene names are mouse names. The read finishes 1 residue shy of the CDR3 end, and the germline J gene is used to complete it. The chain carries TRBV16 and TRBJ1-6; D unclear. TRBJ1-6 is filed as an ORF, its function uncertain. Trimming removed 0 bases at V and 3 bases at J, with 3 bases between. Germline V gene data show CDR1 as SGHSA and CDR2 as FRNQAP. This CDR3 has 14 residues. This CDR3 is CASSLDSYNSPLYF. The DNA read from the CDR3 is TGTGCAAGCAGCTTAGACAGCTATAATTCGCCCCTCTAC.

On this clone: Gene and germline names: mouse. Read data end 1 residue before the CDR3 end; the end is taken from the germline J gene. The rearrangement uses TRBV3 and TRBJ1-3; TRBD1 might be the D (5 bases). The V end was cut by 4 bases, the J end by 1 base, with 5 bases between. Per the germline V gene, CDR1 is SNHLY and CDR2 is FYNGKV (reference sequence). The CDR3 extends over 13 amino acids. CDR3 in amino acids: CASSSGSGNTLYF. CDR3 DNA (partial): TGTGCCAGCAGCTCAGGGTCTGGAAATACGCTCTAT. The variable domain in full, with the rest retrieved from reference TRBV3 and TRBJ1-3, is GPKVLQIPSHQIIDMGQMVTLNCDPVSNHLYFYWYKQILGQQMEFLVNFYNGKVMEKSKLFKDQFSVERPDGSYFTLKIQPTALEDSAVYFCASSSGSGNTLYFGEGSRLIVV.

Of note for this clone: Germline and genes: mouse. The read terminates 1 residue before the CDR3 end, so the remaining end is supplied by the germline J gene. The chain employs TRBV26 and TRBJ2-1; D remains unclear. The germline gives CDR1 KGHPV, CDR2 FQNQEV (reference sequence). The CDR3 loop spans 11 amino acids. The V gene lost 4 bases and the J gene lost 4 bases, with 2 bases spanning the gap. The part of the CDR3 DNA that was read is TGTGCCAGCAGTCCATATGCTGAGCAGTTC. Translated: CASSPYAEQF. The full-length CDR3 reads as CASSPYAEQFF.

This clone has more than one count but fewer than ten. The gene names here belong to mouse. This chain's CDR3 is CAWSPPGTGPNTEVFF. Partial CDR3 DNA: TGTGCCTGGAGTCCTCCCGGGACAGGGCCAAACACAGAAGTCTTC. The chain has TRBV31 and TRBJ1-1, with 9 bases fitting TRBD1. Read data end 1 residue before the CDR3 end; the end is taken from the germline J gene. CDR1 is GKSSPN, CDR2 SITVG, per germline. The V segment lost 1 base and the J segment 0 bases; nucleotides outside the gene matches: 6. There are 16 residues in the CDR3.

On this clone: Gene names follow the mouse nomenclature. The read finishes 1 residue shy of the CDR3 end, and the germline J gene is used to complete it. This chain joins TRBV13-3 and TRBJ2-7; 10 nucleotides line up with TRBD2. Germline-derived CDR1 and CDR2 are NNHDY and SYVADS. This CDR3 spans 14 amino acids. V trimming: 5 bases; J trimming: 0 bases; junction bases outside the gene matches: 2. CDR3 residues: CASRDWGSSYEQYF. CDR3 DNA, as far as it was read: TGTGCCAGCAGGGACTGGGGGAGCTCCTATGAACAGTAC.

Of note for this clone: A single base separates this from a much larger clone, so it may be a read error. The genes and germline here are from mouse. From the germline J gene comes the end of the CDR3, since the read stops 1 residue before it. The V and J genes are TRBV4 and TRBJ2-1; D possibly corresponds to TRBD2 (6 bases). There are 14 residues in the CDR3. CDR1 is LGHDT and CDR2 is YNNKQL in the germline V gene (reference sequence). Trimming took 5 bases from V and 0 from J, leaving 8 bases between them. The covered CDR3 bases are TGTGCCAGCAGCCCTGGGGATAACTATGCTGAGCAGTTC. Amino acid sequence: CASSPGDNYAEQF. The CDR3 as a whole reads CASSPGDNYAEQFF.

Of note for this clone: Mouse gene names apply. The observed sequence ends 1 residue before the CDR3 terminus, with the missing tail filled in from the germline J gene. The chain employs TRBV26 and TRBJ2-1; D is unresolved. Germline values: CDR1 KGHPV, CDR2 FQNQEV (reference sequence). The length of the CDR3 is 11 residues. The V end was cut by 3 bases, the J end by 3 bases, with 0 bases between. CDR3 sequence reads: CASSLYAEQFF. Incomplete CDR3 DNA: TGTGCCAGCAGTCTCTATGCTGAGCAGTTC.

For this clone: Germline and genes here are mouse. CDR3 loop: CASSQTLSGNTLYF. CDR3 DNA (partial): TGTGCCAGCAGCCAGACATTATCTGGAAATACGCTCTAT. The chain joins TRBV3 to TRBJ1-3; no clear D gene. Read data end 1 residue before the CDR3 end; the end is taken from the germline J gene. The CDR3 contains 14 residues. V shed 5 bases and J shed 1 base, with 9 bases lying between them. In germline, CDR1 is SNHLY, CDR2 FYNGKV (reference sequence).

Note on this clone: Genes and germline come from the mouse. The CDR3 sequence is CASSLDGGEQFF. Partial CDR3 DNA: TGTGCCAGCAGTCTCGATGGGGGGGAGCAGTTC. The chain couples TRBV26 to TRBJ2-1, with 7 bases aligning to TRBD2. The DNA ends 1 residue before the CDR3 does, and the rest of the CDR3 is filled in from the germline J gene. The V gene end was trimmed by 3 bases and the J gene end by 10 bases; junction bases not matched to a gene: 3. This CDR3 spans 12 amino acids. Germline V lookup: CDR1 KGHPV, CDR2 FQNQEV (reference sequence).